This TCR beta chain was documented in a study of cytomegalovirus exposure and HLA in healthy donors (dated by TCRdb to 2016 to 2017). Background on the whole study: An earlier analysis of more than 550 of the donors reported 276 Gb of sequence data and some 110 million unique TCR beta sequences obtained from some 200 million T cells. Roughly 300 gigabases of sequencing data and 70 million to 100 million unique TCR sequences were included in an early release covering under 650 HLA-typed donors. The genetic ancestry cluster associated with self-reported Caucasian donors included around four fifths of the 350 to 500 genotyped donors. The study aimed to test whether signatures of past pathogen exposure could be identified by cataloging public T cell receptors. The T cell repertoires of 666 subjects were profiled by immunosequencing and related to cytomegalovirus serostatus. In addition to the first cohort of about 650 subjects, a separate validation cohort of approximately 110 different subjects was used. The study combined high-throughput TCR immunosequencing, statistical association of individual TCRs with disease status, and machine learning to predict cytomegalovirus infection status. In a later analysis, previously published TCR beta repertoires from 550 to 750 donors were re-analyzed and high-resolution HLA genotyping was added so that TCR occurrence patterns could be studied. The later analysis used no new phenotypic data to find candidate immune exposures, relying instead on TCR beta sequences and their occurrence across donors. In an earlier analysis of over 550 of the donors, high-throughput TCR beta sequencing was used to judge whether each TCR beta V gene segment behaved as functional or pseudogenic. Donor age, sex, ethnicity and CMV serostatus were compiled alongside the repertoire data. A later genetic analysis took genome-wide SNP genotypes for about 55% of the 666 donors and used that subset as a discovery cohort. All discovery cohort repertoires had been generated on a single sequencing platform. Both class I and class II loci were covered by HLA typing, at four-digit resolution. Typing coverage differed by locus: A, B, C, DRB1 and DQB1 were typed in roughly 629-640 donors, DQA1 in around 500, DPA1 in some 610, and DPB1 in just under 490. Roughly five DR-DQ haplotypes were handled as single units for association and clustering because linkage in the cohort was strong. Across approximately 400 genotyped donors of the cohort, an average of about 250,000 unique TCR beta nucleotide sequences per donor were sequenced, and roughly 18% of those sequences were non-productive. General findings and caveats noted by the study authors: At a false discovery rate of 0.05, a later analysis linked under 20,000 TCR beta sequences to specific HLA alleles. Several of the top co-occurrence clusters appeared to be linked to parvovirus B19, influenza, CMV and Epstein-Barr virus, according to a later analysis. In a later genetic analysis, a missense DCLRE1C variant was associated with V-gene and J-gene trimming of TCR beta chains, and the association was replicated in an independent cohort. In a later analysis, HLA-associated TCR beta chains showed more clonal expansion and lower generation probabilities than non-associated chains that were equally common. Roughly uniform sequencing depth across donors was assumed in presence/absence analyses, although this assumption may not hold. An earlier analysis of approximately 530 of the donors showed that most TCR beta V segments appeared in productive rearrangements either about 87% or about 30% of the time, which broadly matched IMGT annotations. The authors suggested that the approach could potentially be generalized to other disease states and immunological phenotypes. The only immune exposure information available for the cohort was CMV serostatus. In a later analysis, TCR association rates were found to vary across HLA loci, with the most associated TCRs seen for DRB1 alleles and the fewest for HLA-C alleles. The earlier analysis of approximately 560 of the donors excluded approximately 17 rarely observed V segments, including chromosome 9 orphons, because counts were too low. According to a later analysis, most CMV-associated TCR beta chains appeared to be HLA-restricted, and the HLA associations seemed to be driven largely by CMV exposure. In the study, approximately 150 TCR beta chains were listed as associated with cytomegalovirus. A later genetic analysis reported fewer N-insertions in productive TCRs among donors in an Asian-associated ancestry cluster than the roughly 650-donor mean. Some IMGT-functional V segments, including TRBV6-2 and TRBV6-3, could not be distinguished by the 87-base-pair reads and were therefore excluded. Correlated functional status among segregating V segments might reflect linkage disequilibrium, but an unknown experimental factor could not be ruled out. A group of highly shared sequence variants was considered likely to be a technical artifact of the sequencing pipeline. A few of the identified cytomegalovirus-associated TCR beta chains were confirmed in vitro to be specific for cytomegalovirus antigens. The classifier was reported to diagnose cytomegalovirus status with high specificity and sensitivity in both the original and validation cohorts. Because HLA typing was missing for some donors at each locus, association tests included only the typed subset. While some public TCRs were present in many individuals, most TCR sequences turned up only very rarely across donors. When HLA alleles, especially DR and DQ, strongly co-occurred, TCR associations were difficult to assign to individual alleles. The cohort was sequenced for TCR beta chains only, and without alpha or paired-chain data the features that could be detected were limited. A further reported finding was that TCR beta sequences accurately predicted the HLA-A and HLA-B alleles for most subjects in the first cohort.

The CDR1 and CDR2 encoded by the germline V gene are MNHEY and SVGAGI. V gives up 2 bases and J gives up 0 bases, and the segment between their germline ends measures 8 bases. Its CDR3 holds 16 amino acids, cysteine through phenylalanine. Here the CDR3 DNA is all that survives: 48 bases in frame from base 1. As to this clone: What this receptor recognizes is not known. Base qualities are not recorded, but no much larger clone differs from it by a single base.

To prepare the library, the immunoSEQ multiplex PCR assay was applied. The multiplex PCR relied on a mix of 60 forward primers for TCR Vbeta segments and 13 reverse primers for TCR Jbeta segments. The CDR3 region of rearranged TCR beta genes was amplified from genomic DNA by a multiplex PCR assay. Amplified TCR beta libraries were sequenced as 87-base-pair reads on the Illumina HiSeq System. As for the authors' bioinformatics: A later analysis counted about 80 million unique TCR beta chains across the 640 or so repertoires, and 9.5 million to 11 million of these chains were shared by at least two donors. A nearest-neighbor algorithm error-corrected the raw reads and collapsed the reads into unique sequences, merging closely related sequences to remove PCR and sequencing errors. CDR3 sequences were aligned to IMGT reference sequences to assign V, D and J gene segments. Each retained sequence needed at least a six-nucleotide match to both a V gene segment and a J gene segment. Rearrangements were classified as productive when the CDR3 lacked stop codons and remained in frame with V and J, and all other rearrangements were classified as non-productive. Following IMGT convention, CDR3 was defined as the stretch from the second conserved V-encoded cysteine to the conserved J-encoded phenylalanine. The earlier analysis of about 620 of the donors excluded sequences that lacked an unambiguous match to a single V gene segment. In an earlier analysis of 450 to 700 of the donors, V segments were called functional above 56.7% productive rearrangements and were called segregating when the between-donor standard deviation exceeded 5%. To diagnose cytomegalovirus status from the catalog of TCR beta chain sequences, a statistical classification framework was built. In a later analysis, V and J genes were assigned by comparing TCR nucleotide sequences against IMGT/GENE-DB human TR gene sequences. Using the TCRdist pipeline, a later analysis assigned CDR3 sequences along with most-parsimonious VDJ recombination scenarios. A later analysis defined each TCR beta chain by its CDR3 amino acid sequence plus V-gene family, and excluded reads lacking a unique V-gene family. To address suspected cross-contamination and a sequencing artifact, a later analysis removed several hundred highly shared, low-generation-probability nucleotide sequences. In a later analysis, a clonal expansion index was calculated for each public chain from normalized within-repertoire ranks of inferred template counts. In a later analysis, generation probabilities were computed using a VDJ recombination model fitted to out-of-frame rearrangements, and the results were checked against IGoR. Hypergeometric tests were used in a later analysis to score TCR-TCR, TCR-HLA and TCR-CMV co-occurrence, with a repertoire-size bias correction applied to the TCR pairs. To estimate false discovery rates, a later analysis permuted the HLA or CMV assignments 20 times. In a later analysis, co-occurring TCRs were grouped using DBSCAN, with TCRdist sequence similarity added in when clustering inside HLA-allele-positive subsets. Repertoires with fewer than 30,000 or more than 120,000 public chains were left out of co-occurrence clustering, as were a handful of repertoires with anomalous nucleotide sharing. Here the immuneACCESS table is served through TCRdb, limited to in-frame sequences with V and J called. Missing clones are a known gap in these copies; in checked studies unresolved V genes cover under half, and the rest lacks a known reason. The V and J calls and clone size were taken over from that table, and D and trimming were inferred from the DNA. The sample table holds over 100,000 clones, of which approximately 87% were seen once. Roughly 5.2% of the sample comes from the top ten.

The cohort comprised 710 or so healthy bone marrow donors. At the time of sampling, all cohort members were nominally healthy, though unrecorded immune exposures were likely present. The donor was CMV seronegative and was included in the group of a few hundred seronegative cohort members. A peripheral blood sample was provided by each donor, and peripheral blood mononuclear cells were used for TCR beta sequencing. Genomic DNA extraction from the blood cell samples was performed with the Qiagen DNeasy Blood Extraction Kit. The receptor comes from a woman aged 25 to 45 in good health and CMV-seronegative. Sequencing was done on a sample of PBMCs. Recombination connected TRBV6-5 to TRBJ1-6, with an unclear D gene assignment. The CDR3 here reads CASSYGISSYNSPLHF. In nucleotide form, the sequence is TGTGCCAGCAGTTACGGCATAAGCTCCTATAATTCACCCCTCCACTTT.